These 27 T cell receptor beta chains were sequenced from one sample in a study of T cell changes during pregnancy in multiple sclerosis. Assay used: immunoSEQ multiplex PCR; TCRdb lists only in-frame clones, some missing. The data contain around 62,000 clones, 80% to 90% of them singletons. This specimen consisted of peripheral blood, obtained in the first trimester of pregnancy. These receptors were obtained from a female donor with multiple sclerosis, enrolled in a pregnancy study.

V gene TRBV25-1 combines with J gene TRBJ1-1; D might be TRBD1 (5 bases). The germline V and J ends were trimmed by 1 base and 1 base, with 10 bases remaining between them. Germline loops: CDR1 MGHDK, CDR2 SYGVNS. The CDR3 consists of 15 residues. DNA of the CDR3: TGTGCCAGCAGTGAATTTCGCCAGGGGAACACTGAAGCTTTCTTT. Translated: CASSEFRQGNTEAFF.

The chain links TRBV5-1 to TRBJ1-1; D perhaps matches TRBD1 (6 bases). Germline V gene sequence: CDR1 SGHRS, CDR2 YFSETQ. Deletions cut 3 bases from V and 3 bases from J, with 15 bases between. The CDR3 loop spans 15 amino acids. The CDR3 region has the DNA TGCGCCAGCAGCTGGGGGGGGGCGCCGGACACTGAAGCTTTCTTT. Its translation: CASSWGGAPDTEAFF.

J is TRBJ2-7 and V is TRBV6-1, with 10 bases that match TRBD2. J lost 6 bases, V lost 1 base, and 6 bases had no gene match. Germline loops: CDR1 MNHNS, CDR2 SASEGT. The CDR3 runs 15 residues. This chain's CDR3 is CASSEVASGRTEQYF. CDR3 sequence (DNA): TGTGCCAGCAGTGAAGTAGCTAGCGGGAGAACCGAGCAGTACTTC.

This clone was counted a single time. V gene TRBV27 combines with J gene TRBJ2-7, with 9 bases matching TRBD1. The V segment lost 6 bases and the J segment 6 bases; nucleotides outside the gene matches: 12. Looked up from germline, CDR1 is MNHEY and CDR2 is SMNVEV (reference sequence). CDR3 length: 15 amino acids. CDR3 protein: CASSNPGQGPGEQYF. CDR3 in DNA: TGTGCCAGCAGCAACCCGGGACAGGGCCCCGGCGAGCAGTACTTC.

V and J are TRBV19 and TRBJ2-3; 12 bases align to TRBD2. The germline V gene encodes CDR1 LNHDA and CDR2 SQIVND (reference sequence). The CDR3 runs 15 residues. The V and J ends lost 4 bases and 4 bases, in that order; junction bases with no gene match: 3. CDR3 sequence (DNA): TGTGCCAGTAGTACGCTAGCGGGGGGGTCAGATACGCAGTATTTT. Protein sequence: CASSTLAGGSDTQYF.

The chain is built from TRBV19 and TRBJ2-5, with 14 bases fitting TRBD2. V was clipped by 3 bases and J by 5 bases; unmatched bases: 2. CDR3 length: 15 amino acids. Germline CDR1 and CDR2: LNHDA and SQIVND (reference sequence). CDR3 in amino acids: CASSMTSGRGETQYF. The DNA of the CDR3 is TGTGCCAGTAGTATGACTAGCGGGAGGGGTGAGACCCAGTACTTC.

This clone was observed a single time. The gene calls are TRBV5-1 and TRBJ2-1, with a tentative D call TRBD2 (6 bases). V shed 10 bases and J shed 8 bases, with 22 bases lying between them. CDR1 and CDR2 (germline): SGHRS, YFSETQ. The CDR3 has 14 residues. The CDR3 DNA is TGCGCCGCTGGTAGCGGCCTATGGGGCGATGAGCAGTTCTTC. As protein: CAAGSGLWGDEQFF.

This clone was found a few times. The V gene is TRBV19, the J gene TRBJ1-2, with 7 bases aligning to TRBD1. The CDR3 covers 14 residues. Germline CDR1 is LNHDA and CDR2 is SQIVND (reference sequence). Germline trimming cut 4 bases from V and 7 bases from J; bases unmatched to any gene: 9. CDR3 coding DNA: TGTGCCAGTAGTACAACTCCGGACAGGTTTGGCTACACCTTC. This sequence encodes CASSTTPDRFGYTF.

The V and J genes are TRBV9 and TRBJ2-3; 9 bases map to TRBD2. The V and J ends lost 2 bases and 2 bases, in that order; junction bases with no gene match: 3. The CDR3 runs to 15 residues. Germline V gives CDR1 SGDLS, CDR2 YYNGEE. The CDR3 bases are TGTGCCAGCAGCGTCGTAGCGGGAGTCACAGATACGCAGTATTTT. Its translation is CASSVVAGVTDTQYF.

The CDR3 nucleotides read TGTGCCAGCAGCTTAGCCCCACTGACTCCAGCCTACGAGCAGTACTTC. Translated: CASSLAPLTPAYEQYF. This chain uses TRBV7-9 with TRBJ2-7; unclear D gene. V lost 0 bases and J lost 2, with 14 bases in between. The germline CDR1 and CDR2 sequences are SEHNR and FQNEAQ (reference sequence). The CDR3 is made up of 16 amino acids. Variable domain in full (rest from reference TRBV7-9 and TRBJ2-7): DTGVSQNPRHKITKRGQNVTFRCDPISEHNRLYWYRQTLGQGPEFLTYFQNEAQLEKSRLLSDRFSAERPKGSFSTLEIQRTEQGDSAMYLCASSLAPLTPAYEQYFGPGTRLTVT.

This rearrangement joins TRBV19 to TRBJ1-5; no firm D call. Germline V gene lookup returns CDR1 LNHDA and CDR2 SQIVND (reference sequence). Trimming left V 5 bases short and J 4 bases short, with 12 bases between. CDR3 size: 14 residues. The CDR3 DNA reads TGTGCCAGTAGTCCCCGGGGTCTGAATCAGCCCCAGCATTTT. It specifies CASSPRGLNQPQHF.

The chain combines TRBV5-4 with TRBJ2-2; D may be TRBD1 (5 bases). V dropped 1 base and J dropped 1 base, with 8 bases sitting between them. Looked up from germline, CDR1 is SGHNT and CDR2 is YYREEE (reference sequence). The CDR3 is 15 amino acids. CDR3 region: CASSLIQGNTGELFF. The CDR3 coding sequence is TGTGCCAGCAGCTTGATCCAGGGGAACACCGGGGAGCTGTTTTTT.

This clone was detected only once. The genes are TRBV7-2 and TRBJ1-4; D may be TRBD1 (6 bases). Germline V CDR1 and CDR2: SGHTA, FQGNSA. The V gene lost 5 bases and the J gene lost 2 bases, with 15 bases spanning the gap. There are 16 residues in the CDR3. The CDR3 region has the DNA TGTGCCAGCAGCCCGTGGTCAGGACAGACTAATGAAAAACTGTTTTTT. Translated: CASSPWSGQTNEKLFF.

The chain carries TRBV7-9 and TRBJ2-3; 11 bases are a match to TRBD2. In germline, CDR1 is SEHNR, CDR2 FQNEAQ (reference sequence). The junction had 11 bases not matched to a gene; V was cut back by 5 bases and J by 7 bases. CDR3 length: 16 amino acids. The CDR3 DNA reads as TGTGCCAGCAGCATGGGACTAGCGGCGTTCAGGAATACGCAGTATTTT. Its protein is CASSMGLAAFRNTQYF.

Note on this clone: An end of the junction differs from the germline gene, which may be a read error. The V call is TRBV6-1, the J call TRBJ2-3; 8 bases are a match to TRBD2. Looked up from germline, CDR1 is MNHNS and CDR2 is SASEGT. The CDR3 is 19 residues long. The CDR3 loop is CASSEARGTSKEVVDTQYF. In DNA form, the CDR3 reads TGTGCCAGCAGCGAAGCGCGAGGGACTAGTAAAGAGGTAGTAGATACGCAGTATTTT.

The V gene is TRBV7-6, the J gene TRBJ2-3; possibly TRBD2 for D (7 bases). This CDR3 is 17 amino acids long. Germline V CDR1 and CDR2: SGHVS, FNYEAQ. Trimming pared 1 base from V and 1 base from J, leaving 15 bases between. For the CDR3, the DNA is TGTGCCAGCAGCTTAGAGTCCGAGGGGGGGGGCACAGATACGCAGTATTTT. Amino acids: CASSLESEGGGTDTQYF.

A single count supports this clone. The genes are TRBV4-3 and TRBJ2-3; possibly TRBD1 for D (5 bases). CDR3 length: 15 residues. Germline V gene data show CDR1 as LGHNA and CDR2 as YSLEER. Trimming cost V 4 bases and J 3 bases, with 14 bases left between them. The CDR3 DNA sequence: TGCGCCAGCAGCCCCGATGGCAGGGTAACAGATACGCAGTATTTT. This translates into CASSPDGRVTDTQYF.

The rearrangement uses TRBV10-3 and TRBJ1-1; 11 nucleotides align to TRBD1. The germline CDR1 and CDR2 sequences are ENHRY and SYGVKD. The trim removed 3 bases at V and 4 bases at J, leaving 7 bases unmatched. The CDR3 has 16 residues. The CDR3 DNA sequence: TGTGCCATCAGTGAAGGACAGGGGGCAGGTAGCACTGAAGCTTTCTTT. Translation gives CAISEGQGAGSTEAFF.

The chain uses TRBV6-5 and TRBJ1-1; D is possibly TRBD1 (6 bases). Trimming stripped 2 bases from V and 4 bases from J, with 8 bases between. This CDR3 has 13 amino acids. The germline CDR1 and CDR2 sequences are MNHEY and SVGAGI. This chain's CDR3 is CASSYTGSTEAFF. DNA of the CDR3: TGTGCCAGCAGTTACACAGGGTCCACTGAAGCTTTCTTT.

V gene TRBV6-1 combines with J gene TRBJ2-3, with 9 bases lining up with TRBD1. Unmatched junction bases numbered 4, after V lost 4 bases and J lost 2 bases. The CDR3 has 15 residues. Germline V lookup: CDR1 MNHNS, CDR2 SASEGT. The CDR3, as DNA: TGTGCCAGCAGTGGGCGGACAGGGGACACAGATACGCAGTATTTT. Protein: CASSGRTGDTDTQYF.

The chain recombines TRBV19 with TRBJ1-4; D possibly corresponds to TRBD1 (5 bases). This CDR3 contains 15 residues. Germline CDR1 is LNHDA and CDR2 is SQIVND (reference sequence). V lost 5 bases, J lost 4 bases, and 14 bases lay in between. The CDR3 loop reads CASSPQGLYNEKLFF. CDR3 coding DNA: TGTGCCAGTAGTCCCCAGGGCCTCTATAATGAAAAACTGTTTTTT.

The chain joins TRBV7-9 to TRBJ1-3, with D unclear. The ends were cut back, 5 bases at V and 0 bases at J, with 11 bases in the middle. Germline V lookup: CDR1 SEHNR, CDR2 FQNEAQ (reference sequence). CDR3 length: 15 amino acids. The CDR3 here is CASSAQAGSGNTIYF. Here the CDR3 DNA reads TGTGCCAGCAGCGCCCAGGCTGGCTCTGGAAACACCATATATTTT.

V gene TRBV1 combines with J gene TRBJ1-2; the table's D gene call, TRBD1, was not cross checked with the DNA. TRBV1 is flagged as a pseudogene. This CDR3 spans 17 amino acids. The CDR3 region is CTSSQDEEGVKNYGYTF. The CDR3 nucleotides are TGCACCAGCAGCCAAGATGAAGAGGGGGTAAAGAACTATGGCTACACCTTC.

CDR3 DNA: TGCGCCAGCAGCTTGGAACCGGGACAGGGCCTCTACGAGCAGTACTTC. This gives the protein CASSLEPGQGLYEQYF. The chain employs TRBV5-1 and TRBJ2-7, with 9 bases identical to TRBD1. The J segment lost 3 bases and the V segment lost 0 bases, leaving 7 bases of the junction unmatched. The length of the CDR3 is 16 residues. Germline V gene sequence: CDR1 SGHRS, CDR2 YFSETQ.

This clone has more than one count but fewer than ten. The sample holds other DNA sequences that translate to the same CDR3. This chain links TRBV6-1 with TRBJ2-3; D is possibly TRBD1 (6 bases). Per the germline V gene, CDR1 is MNHNS and CDR2 is SASEGT. V was cut by 3 bases and J by 8 bases, with 12 bases left in between. The CDR3 is made up of 13 amino acids. The CDR3: CASSENDRLTQYF. CDR3 sequence (DNA): TGTGCCAGCAGTGAGAACGACAGGCTTACGCAGTATTTT.

This clone was seen once. The chain carries TRBV27 and TRBJ2-1; D might be TRBD1 (5 bases). CDR1 is MNHEY, CDR2 SMNVEV, per germline (reference sequence). V lost 5 bases to trimming and J lost 0 bases, with 11 bases between them. The CDR3 has 15 residues. CDR3 loop: CASSGGQNSYNEQFF. CDR3 DNA sequence: TGTGCCAGCAGTGGTGGACAAAACTCCTACAATGAGCAGTTCTTC.

V and J are TRBV18 and TRBJ2-5, with D perhaps TRBD1 (7 bases). Trimming cost V 3 bases and J 6 bases, with 11 bases left between them. This CDR3 comprises 13 residues. CDR1 KGHSH and CDR2 LQKENI come from the germline V gene. CDR3 nucleotides: TGTGCCAGCTCACCGGAGGGGGCGAAGACCCAGTACTTC. Translating it yields CASSPEGAKTQYF. Together with reference TRBV18 and TRBJ2-5, the CDR3 gives the full variable domain: NAGVMQNPRHLVRRRGQEARLRCSPMKGHSHVYWYRQLPEEGLKFMVYLQKENIIDESGMPKERFSAEFPKEGPSILRIQQVVRGDSAAYFCASSPEGAKTQYFGPGTRLLVL.